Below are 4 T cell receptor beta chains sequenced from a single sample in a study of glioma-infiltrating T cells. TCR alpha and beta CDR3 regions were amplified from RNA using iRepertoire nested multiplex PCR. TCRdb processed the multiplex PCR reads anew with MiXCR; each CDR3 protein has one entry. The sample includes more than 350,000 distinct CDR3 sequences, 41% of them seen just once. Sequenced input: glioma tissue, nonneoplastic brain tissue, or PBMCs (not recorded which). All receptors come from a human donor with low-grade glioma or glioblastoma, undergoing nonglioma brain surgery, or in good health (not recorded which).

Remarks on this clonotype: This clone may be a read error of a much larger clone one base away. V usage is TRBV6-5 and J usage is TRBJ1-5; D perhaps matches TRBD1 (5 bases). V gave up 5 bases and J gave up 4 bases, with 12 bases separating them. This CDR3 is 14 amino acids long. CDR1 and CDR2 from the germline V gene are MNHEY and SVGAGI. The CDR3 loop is CASSRTTCNQPQHF. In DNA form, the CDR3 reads TGTGCCAGCAGTAGGACAACTTGTAATCAGCCCCAGCATTTT.

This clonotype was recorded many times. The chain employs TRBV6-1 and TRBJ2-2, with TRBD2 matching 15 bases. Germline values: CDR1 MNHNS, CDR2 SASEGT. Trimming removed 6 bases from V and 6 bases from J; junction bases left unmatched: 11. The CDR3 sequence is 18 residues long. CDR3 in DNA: TGTGCCAGCAGGGGGGGACTAGCGGGAGGCTTGAAGTCCGGGGAGCTGTTTTTT. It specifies CASRGGLAGGLKSGELFF.

This CDR3 is CASSLLGGRVTDTQYF. CDR3 in DNA: TGTGCCAGCAGCTTACTAGGAGGGAGGGTCACAGATACGCAGTATTTT. V gene TRBV7-2 combines with J gene TRBJ2-3, with 7 bases fitting TRBD2. There are 16 residues in the CDR3. J gave up 2 bases and V 2 bases, and 7 bases lay outside the gene matches. Germline V gives CDR1 SGHTA, CDR2 FQGNSA.

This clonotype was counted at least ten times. CDR3 in amino acids: CSARPPGGSYEQYF. CDR3 in DNA: TGCAGTGCTAGACCCCCCGGAGGGTCCTACGAGCAGTACTTC. The chain joins TRBV20-1 to TRBJ2-7, with D perhaps matching TRBD2 (6 bases). Germline V gene lookup returns CDR1 DFQATT and CDR2 SNEGSKA (reference sequence). The CDR3 consists of 14 residues. Trimming removed 2 bases from V and 1 base from J, with 12 bases in between.